The 14 T cell receptor beta chains presented below share a single source sample, sequenced in a study of T cell responses to AZD1222 COVID-19 vaccine. Profiled with immunoSEQ multiplex PCR; TCRdb holds only in-frame clones, not every one. The table lists 140,000 to 150,000 clones, about 91% of them singletons. This specimen was peripheral blood, taken on day 0 of AZD1222 vaccination. These receptors were taken from an adult in good health.

This clone was seen a single time. CDR3 DNA sequence: TGTGCCAGCAGCGGGAATGAGCAGTTCTTC. Protein product: CASSGNEQFF. This chain links TRBV12-3 or TRBV12-4 with TRBJ2-1, with D uncertain. The CDR3 has 10 residues. V lost 6 bases to trimming and J lost 7 bases, with 4 bases between them.

The V gene is TRBV4-1, the J gene TRBJ1-2; TRBD1 matches 8 bases. CDR3 length: 15 amino acids. J gave up 7 bases and V 4 bases, and 11 bases lay outside the gene matches. CDR1 and CDR2 from the germline V gene are MGHRA and YSYEKL. The CDR3 DNA sequence: TGCGCCAGCAGCCTGTACAGAGGCGACAGGGGTGGCTACACCTTC. Translating it yields CASSLYRGDRGGYTF.

The V call is TRBV15, the J call TRBJ1-5, with TRBD1 matching 7 bases. The V gene end was trimmed by 2 bases and the J gene end by 6 bases; junction bases not matched to a gene: 7. CDR1 LNHNV and CDR2 YYDKDF come from the germline V gene (reference sequence). The CDR3 contains 15 residues. The CDR3 sequence is CATSRNRGSGQPQHF. The CDR3 nucleotides read TGTGCCACCAGCAGAAACAGGGGTTCAGGTCAGCCCCAGCATTTT.

The chain joins TRBV3-1 (or the pseudogene TRBV3-2) to TRBJ1-1, with D perhaps TRBD1 (5 bases). The CDR3 has 14 residues. The V gene's germline CDR1 is LGHDT and CDR2 YNNKEL (reference sequence). V was pared by 4 bases and J by 0 bases, with 9 bases between. This chain's CDR3 is CASSPPTVNTEAFF. DNA for the CDR3: TGTGCCAGCAGCCCGCCGACAGTGAACACTGAAGCTTTCTTT.

In this sample, this clone turned up once. The chain employs TRBV5-4 and TRBJ1-3; unclear D gene. CDR3 length: 16 residues. V was shortened by 5 bases and J by 0 bases, with 15 bases between the two germline ends. Per germline, CDR1 SGHNT and CDR2 YYREEE (reference sequence). CDR3 in DNA: TGTGCCAGCAGTTCCGGGCAGGCCTACTCTGGAAACACCATATATTTT. It is translated as CASSSGQAYSGNTIYF. Complete variable domain (other parts from reference TRBV5-4 and TRBJ1-3): ETGVTQSPTHLIKTRGQQVTLRCSSQSGHNTVSWYQQALGQGPQFIFQYYREEENGRGNFPPRFSGLQFPNYSSELNVNALELDDSALYLCASSSGQAYSGNTIYFGEGSWLTVV.

V usage is TRBV2 and J usage is TRBJ2-5; D may be TRBD2 (5 bases). The CDR3 sequence is 13 residues long. Germline assignment: CDR1 SNHLY and CDR2 FYNNEI. Between the trimmed V and J ends, which lost 7 bases and 0 bases, there was a span of 9 bases. CDR3 nucleotides: TGTGCCAGCATTCGGGGTAACCAAGAGACCCAGTACTTC. As protein: CASIRGNQETQYF. Looking up the rest from reference TRBV2 and TRBJ2-5 gives the full variable domain: EPEVTQTPSHQVTQMGQEVILRCVPISNHLYFYWYRQILGQKVEFLVSFYNNEISEKSEIFDDQFSVERPDGSNFTLKIRSTKLEDSAMYFCASIRGNQETQYFGPGTRLLVL.

This clone is a singleton in its sample. The J gene is TRBJ1-3, the V gene TRBV6-6, with D perhaps TRBD1 (5 bases). The V gene lost 5 bases and the J gene lost 0 bases, with 23 bases spanning the gap. Germline V gene lookup returns CDR1 MNHNY and CDR2 SVGAGI (reference sequence). The CDR3 runs to 19 residues. The CDR3 nucleotides are TGTGCCAGCAGTCCCTCGCAACCCTCCAGGGTTACCTCTGGAAACACCATATATTTT. Its protein product is CASSPSQPSRVTSGNTIYF.

The rearrangement uses TRBV7-3 and TRBJ2-1, with a weak D call TRBD1 (5 bases). With 1 base removed from V and 9 bases from J, the gap between germline ends came to 19 bases. The germline V gene encodes CDR1 SGHTA and CDR2 FQGTGA. CDR3 size: 16 residues. CDR3 nucleotide sequence: TGTGCCAGCAGCTTAAATGGGCAGGGTGGTTACGGTGAGCAGTTCTTC. Translated, it gives CASSLNGQGGYGEQFF. Full variable domain (outside the CDR3, taken from reference TRBV7-3 and TRBJ2-1): GAGVSQTPSNKVTEKGKYVELRCDPISGHTALYWYRQSLGQGPEFLIYFQGTGAADDSGLPNDRFFAVRPEGSVSTLKIQRTERGDSAVYLCASSLNGQGGYGEQFFGPGTRLTVL.

V gene TRBV5-1 combines with J gene TRBJ1-5; maybe TRBD1 (5 bases). The germline V and J ends were trimmed by 0 bases and 3 bases, with 10 bases remaining between them. This CDR3 has 15 amino acids. The germline CDR1 and CDR2 sequences are SGHRS and YFSETQ. The chain's CDR3 is CASSLAGQANQPQHF. CDR3 in DNA: TGCGCCAGCAGCTTGGCGGGGCAGGCCAATCAGCCCCAGCATTTT.

For this clone: The junction does not match germline at one end; this may be a read error. This chain uses TRBV28 with TRBJ1-1, with D possibly matching TRBD1 (5 bases). In germline, CDR1 is MDHEN, CDR2 SYDVKM. This CDR3 is 15 amino acids long. CDR3 in DNA: TGTGCCGGCAGCGAGGGGACTTCCATGAACACTGAAGCTTTCTTT. This codes for CAGSEGTSMNTEAFF.

This chain connects TRBV5-1 to TRBJ2-7; TRBD1 might be the D (6 bases). Trimming left V 4 bases short and J 0 bases short, with 11 bases between. CDR1 is SGHRS, CDR2 YFSETQ, per germline. The CDR3 has 14 residues. The DNA for the CDR3 is TGCGCCAGCAGCGCCTCGACAGGCTCCTACGAGCAGTACTTC. It yields the protein CASSASTGSYEQYF.

The CDR3 bases are TGCAGTGCTAGTGTCCCTGGAGCGGGGGGGTATAACGAGCAGTACTTC. Protein product: CSASVPGAGGYNEQYF. The chain couples TRBV20-1 to TRBJ2-7, with 10 bases matching TRBD2. Germline CDR1 reads DFQATT; CDR2 reads SNEGSKA (reference sequence). V lost 3 bases to trimming and J lost 5 bases; unmatched junction nucleotides: 13. CDR3 size: 16 residues.

The chain uses TRBV15 and TRBJ1-1, with a weak D call TRBD1 (6 bases). Germline loops: CDR1 LNHNV, CDR2 YYDKDF (reference sequence). The CDR3 loop spans 15 amino acids. V was clipped by 0 bases and J by 3 bases, with 11 bases between them. In nucleotides, the CDR3 is TGTGCCACCAGCAGAGATGGTAAGGGGGACACTGAAGCTTTCTTT. Its translation is CATSRDGKGDTEAFF.

The gene calls are TRBV19 and TRBJ1-2; D might be TRBD1 (5 bases). Trimming took 3 bases from V and 4 from J, leaving 12 bases between them. The CDR3 contains 14 residues. Germline-derived CDR1 and CDR2 are LNHDA and SQIVND (reference sequence). CDR3 nucleotides: TGTGCCAGTAGTATCGGGCCGGGGACCTATGGCTACACCTTC. Encoded protein: CASSIGPGTYGYTF.